This TCR beta chain was sequenced for a study of T cell repertoires in cytomegalovirus infection. About the study: Carrying CMV and the relevant HLA type showed in public TCR beta signatures.

Study-level findings and limits: What dominated the ex vivo response were HLA-C-restricted CMV-specific TCR beta clonotypes. Carriers of CMV and the relevant HLA type were discriminated by public TCR beta frequency.

The sample holds a few counts of this clonotype. Its antigen is unknown. In germline, CDR1 is MNHEY, CDR2 SVGEGT. With V trimmed by 5 bases and J by 1 base, 2 bases remained unmatched. The CDR3 totals 13 residues. TCRdb re-called the reads with MiXCR, one entry per CDR3 protein. Seen here are some 100,000 distinct CDR3 sequences, 20% to 30% observed once, and the top ten hold around 40%. This TCR came from a human donor in good health (CMV status not recorded). Some clones in this sample may be carry-over from other donors' samples. Sequences were obtained from CD8+ T cells from PBMCs. The genes are TRBV6-2 or TRBV6-3 and TRBJ2-7, with TRBD2 identical over 7 bases. The CDR3 protein is CASSRGGSYEQYF. In DNA, the CDR3 is TGTGCCAGCAGTCGCGGGGGATCCTACGAGCAGTACTTC.